Below, 32 T cell receptor beta chains from the same sample are listed, as sequenced in a study of graft-versus-host responses after intestinal transplantation. The antigens of these receptors remain unknown. Clones were sequenced by immunoSEQ multiplex PCR, and TCRdb holds only the in-frame ones, with some missing. The sample comprises fewer than 80,000 clones, approximately 91% of which are singletons, and around 1.7% rests with the top ten. Sequenced material: unstimulated CD8+ T cells sorted from spleen or lymph node cells, taken before transplant. The receptors were gathered from a human donor who was the organ donor for an intestinal transplant.

The CDR3 nucleotides read TGTGCCAGCAGCTTAGGGAGCCAGACAGATACGCAGTATTTT. Its translation is CASSLGSQTDTQYF. This chain links TRBV7-3 with TRBJ2-3, with a weak D call TRBD2 (5 bases). Germline values: CDR1 SGHTA, CDR2 FQGTGA. Trimming took 2 bases from V and 3 from J, leaving 9 bases between them. The CDR3 is made up of 14 amino acids. Full variable domain (outside the CDR3, taken from reference TRBV7-3 and TRBJ2-3): GAGVSQTPSNKVTEKGKYVELRCDPISGHTALYWYRQSLGQGPEFLIYFQGTGAADDSGLPNDRFFAVRPEGSVSTLKIQRTERGDSAVYLCASSLGSQTDTQYFGPGTRLTVL.

The gene calls are TRBV4-3 and TRBJ1-2; 8 nucleotides match TRBD1. CDR3 length: 17 amino acids. V was clipped by 0 bases and J by 4 bases; unmatched bases: 10. Germline-derived CDR1 and CDR2 are LGHNA and YSLEER. The CDR3 nucleotides are TGCGCCAGCAGCCAAGATAGGGCGGGACAGGTTTTCTATGGCTACACCTTC. Its translation: CASSQDRAGQVFYGYTF.

The chain couples TRBV28 to TRBJ2-7, with TRBD2 matching over 16 bases. CDR1 and CDR2 from the germline V gene are MDHEN and SYDVKM. CDR3 size: 16 residues. Losses at the gene ends were 5 bases for V and 4 bases for J; bases not matched to a gene: 5. Written as DNA, the CDR3 is TGTGCCAGCAGTCTACCGGGACTAGCGGGAGGGTACGAGCAGTACTTC. Protein product: CASSLPGLAGGYEQYF.

This chain uses TRBV7-9 with TRBJ2-6, with D hard to call. Germline loops: CDR1 SEHNR, CDR2 FQNEAQ (reference sequence). The CDR3 has 15 residues. The V gene lost 1 base and the J gene lost 0 bases, with 4 bases spanning the gap. Here the CDR3 reads CASSLGDSGANVLTF. The CDR3, as DNA: TGTGCCAGCAGCTTAGGAGACTCTGGGGCCAACGTCCTGACTTTC.

The chain links TRBV4-2 to TRBJ2-7; possibly TRBD1 for D (5 bases). Between the trimmed V and J ends, which lost 1 base and 4 bases, there was a span of 11 bases. The germline V gene has CDR1 LGHNA and CDR2 YNFKEQ. The CDR3 is made up of 14 amino acids. This CDR3 reads CASSQAGNFYEQYF. The CDR3 DNA sequence: TGTGCCAGCAGCCAAGCAGGGAATTTTTACGAGCAGTACTTC.

This CDR3 reads CASSLGPRAAGAGRYF. CDR3 DNA sequence: TGTGCCAGCAGTTTGGGCCCAAGGGCAGCGGGAGCAGGTCGGTACTTC. The gene calls are TRBV27 and TRBJ2-7; 8 nucleotides agree with TRBD2. Germline CDR1 reads MNHEY; CDR2 reads SMNVEV (reference sequence). Germline trimming cut 3 bases from V and 12 bases from J; bases unmatched to any gene: 19. This CDR3 is 16 amino acids long.

This chain links TRBV18 with TRBJ2-1, with TRBD2 matching over 10 bases. From germline, CDR1 is KGHSH and CDR2 LQKENI. V shed 4 bases, J shed 3 bases, and the junction held 3 bases outside the gene matches. The CDR3 spans 15 residues. The CDR3 spells CASSQSGRDYNEQFF. The CDR3 DNA follows: TGTGCCAGCTCACAAAGCGGGAGGGACTACAATGAGCAGTTCTTC.

The CDR3 region is CASSLTTGANVLTF. In DNA form, the CDR3 reads TGTGCCAGCAGCTTAACTACAGGGGCCAACGTCCTGACTTTC. The chain links TRBV11-2 to TRBJ2-6; D gene unclear. Trimming cost V 2 bases and J 4 bases, with 6 bases left between them. Germline assignment: CDR1 SGHAT and CDR2 FQNNGV. The CDR3 spans 14 residues.

This chain's CDR3 is CSVEAEQGAVNTGELFF. The CDR3 DNA follows: TGCAGCGTTGAAGCTGAACAGGGAGCGGTCAACACCGGGGAGCTGTTTTTT. The chain links TRBV29-1 to TRBJ2-2; perhaps TRBD1 as D (6 bases). Germline loops: CDR1 SQVTM, CDR2 ANQGSEA. The CDR3 covers 17 residues. With 1 base removed from V and 2 bases from J, the gap between germline ends came to 17 bases.

The chain employs TRBV10-3 and TRBJ2-7; 10 nucleotides match TRBD2. The length of the CDR3 is 14 residues. Germline CDR1 and CDR2: ENHRY and SYGVKD. The junction had 7 bases not matched to a gene; V was cut back by 6 bases and J by 5 bases. Written as DNA, the CDR3 is TGTGCCATCAGCCTAGCGGGAGAATACAACGAGCAGTACTTC. This gives the protein CAISLAGEYNEQYF.

This chain joins TRBV27 and TRBJ2-7; D perhaps matches TRBD1 (5 bases). Germline loops: CDR1 MNHEY, CDR2 SMNVEV (reference sequence). V was clipped by 5 bases and J by 0 bases, with 11 bases between them. The CDR3 is made up of 14 amino acids. CDR3 bases: TGTGCCAGCAGTGACAGTCCTAGCTCCTACGAGCAGTACTTC. It translates to CASSDSPSSYEQYF.

The V gene is TRBV7-9, the J gene TRBJ1-2; 8 bases line up with TRBD1. The germline V gene encodes CDR1 SEHNR and CDR2 FQNEAQ (reference sequence). V trimming: 5 bases; J trimming: 1 base; junction bases outside the gene matches: 15. This CDR3 contains 18 residues. CDR3: CASSLGLGTGVVNYGYTF. CDR3 in DNA: TGTGCCAGCAGCCTAGGGTTGGGGACAGGAGTTGTTAACTATGGCTACACCTTC.

V is TRBV9 and J is TRBJ1-5, with 7 bases lining up with TRBD1. The CDR3 covers 14 residues. Per germline, CDR1 SGDLS and CDR2 YYNGEE. Trimming removed 3 bases from V and 2 bases from J; junction bases left unmatched: 2. CDR3 residues: CASSATGGNQPQHF. The DNA for the CDR3 is TGTGCCAGCAGCGCTACAGGGGGCAATCAGCCCCAGCATTTT.

The chain joins TRBV28 to TRBJ1-2; D is perhaps TRBD1 (5 bases). The ends were cut back, 4 bases at V and 6 bases at J, with 12 bases in the middle. Germline CDR1 reads MDHEN; CDR2 reads SYDVKM. The CDR3 sequence is 13 residues long. CDR3 in amino acids: CASSSGTGDGYTF. The DNA for the CDR3 is TGTGCCAGCAGTTCCGGGACGGGAGATGGCTACACCTTC.

V is TRBV9 and J is TRBJ2-2; 10 positions agree with TRBD2. Germline trimming cut 7 bases from V and 1 base from J; bases unmatched to any gene: 13. CDR3 length: 18 residues. The germline V gene encodes CDR1 SGDLS and CDR2 YYNGEE. CDR3 protein: CASGPGGGLAVNTGELFF. In DNA, the CDR3 is TGTGCCAGCGGTCCCGGGGGCGGACTAGCGGTGAACACCGGGGAGCTGTTTTTT.

The rearrangement links TRBV2 to TRBJ2-3, with 13 bases fitting TRBD2. The V segment lost 5 bases and the J segment 5 bases; nucleotides outside the gene matches: 4. The CDR3 is made up of 15 amino acids. The germline V gene has CDR1 SNHLY and CDR2 FYNNEI. Written as DNA, the CDR3 is TGTGCCAGCAGTTGGACTAGCGGGAGTCAAGATACGCAGTATTTT. Encoded protein: CASSWTSGSQDTQYF. The full variable domain, its missing parts supplied by reference TRBV2 and TRBJ2-3, is EPEVTQTPSHQVTQMGQEVILRCVPISNHLYFYWYRQILGQKVEFLVSFYNNEISEKSEIFDDQFSVERPDGSNFTLKIRSTKLEDSAMYFCASSWTSGSQDTQYFGPGTRLTVL.

The gene calls are TRBV18 and TRBJ1-2, with TRBD1 matching 10 bases. CDR1 is KGHSH, CDR2 LQKENI, per germline. This CDR3 is 16 amino acids long. Unmatched junction bases numbered 11, after V lost 6 bases and J lost 4 bases. The CDR3 region is CASSPIRDRGGYGYTF. DNA of the CDR3: TGTGCCAGCTCCCCCATCCGGGACAGGGGTGGCTATGGCTACACCTTC.

The chain recombines TRBV6-6 with TRBJ2-2, with D perhaps matching TRBD2 (5 bases). Germline V gene data show CDR1 as MNHNY and CDR2 as SVGAGI (reference sequence). This CDR3 is 10 amino acids long. CDR3 in amino acids: CGTYTGELFF. CDR3 DNA: TGTGGGACTTACACCGGGGAGCTGTTTTTT.

The V gene is TRBV4-1, the J gene TRBJ2-3; TRBD2 matches at 9 bases. The CDR3 loop spans 18 amino acids. Trimming took 1 base from V and 3 from J; bases not matched to a gene: 11. The germline CDR1 and CDR2 sequences are MGHRA and YSYEKL. The CDR3, as DNA: TGCGCCAGCAGCCAAGTTGGACTATGGCGGGAGGGGACAGATACGCAGTATTTT. Protein: CASSQVGLWREGTDTQYF.

This chain connects TRBV7-8 to TRBJ1-1; 10 bases are a match to TRBD1. V trimming: 3 bases; J trimming: 12 bases; junction bases outside the gene matches: 7. CDR1 and CDR2 (germline): SGHVS, FQNEAQ. The CDR3 consists of 13 residues. The CDR3 DNA sequence: TGTGCCAGCAGCTTTCCGGGACAGGGGAGGTCTTTCTTT. Residues: CASSFPGQGRSFF.

The chain has TRBV6-1 and TRBJ2-5, with D tentatively TRBD2 (5 bases). The DNA end lines up better with TRBJ2-7; the J call may be wrong. CDR3 size: 13 residues. Germline CDR1 is MNHNS and CDR2 is SASEGT. The CDR3 coding sequence is TGTGCCAGCAGGACCGGGGAATACTACGAGCAGTACTTC. Translation: CASRTGEYYEQYF.

Comment on this clone: Relative to the germline gene, one junction end is altered; a read error may explain this. Other DNA sequences in this sample translate to the same CDR3. This chain connects TRBV4-1 to TRBJ2-1, with 12 nucleotides matching TRBD2. Germline V gene lookup returns CDR1 MGHRA and CDR2 YSYEKL. This CDR3 spans 17 amino acids. The CDR3 reads CASSQVQTSGSGHEQFF. As DNA, the CDR3 is TGCGCCAGTAGCCAGGTGCAGACTAGCGGGAGCGGACATGAGCAGTTCTTC.

The chain links TRBV28 to TRBJ1-2; 7 positions agree with TRBD1. Trimming removed 5 bases from V and 8 bases from J; junction bases left unmatched: 11. The CDR3 is 14 residues long. The germline gives CDR1 MDHEN, CDR2 SYDVKM. CDR3 bases: TGTGCCAGCAGTCCCGTTACAGGGGCAAGGGGCTACACCTTC. Translation: CASSPVTGARGYTF.

In its sample, this clone was seen once. The J gene is TRBJ2-7, the V gene TRBV4-2; 9 nucleotides line up with TRBD1. The germline V gene encodes CDR1 LGHNA and CDR2 YNFKEQ. Trimming at V came to 0 bases and at J to 1 base, leaving 4 bases not matched to a gene. CDR3 length: 16 residues. CDR3 DNA sequence: TGTGCCAGCAGCCAAGATACAGGACAGGGGTCCTACGAGCAGTACTTC. Protein product: CASSQDTGQGSYEQYF.

A note on this clone: At one boundary the junction diverges from the germline segment, which might be a read error. The chain joins TRBV29-1 to TRBJ2-3, with 8 bases identical to TRBD2. The V gene's germline CDR1 is SQVTM and CDR2 ANQGSEA. CDR3 size: 17 residues. The CDR3 region is CSLSPASGYSSTDTRYF. The CDR3, as DNA: TGCAGCCTCAGCCCGGCTAGCGGGTACTCTAGCACAGATACGCGGTATTTT.

The chain recombines TRBV6-5 with TRBJ2-1; possibly TRBD2 for D (6 bases). Germline V gene data show CDR1 as MNHEY and CDR2 as SVGAGI. The CDR3 totals 16 residues. V lost 0 bases and J 7 bases, leaving 16 bases between the germline ends. The CDR3 bases are TGTGCCAGCAGTTACTCTCTCCGGGAGCAAGCAAATGAGCAGTTCTTC. Its protein product is CASSYSLREQANEQFF.

The rearrangement links TRBV30 to TRBJ2-1, with 11 bases lining up with TRBD2. CDR1 and CDR2 from the germline V gene are GTSNPN and SVGIG (reference sequence). The length of the CDR3 is 15 residues. V lost 4 bases, J lost 3 bases, and 5 bases stayed unmatched. The CDR3 bases are TGTGCCTGGACTCCTGGGACTAGCGGCTACAATGAGCAGTTCTTC. It translates to CAWTPGTSGYNEQFF.

By frequency in the sample, this clone is medium-sized. The chain employs TRBV4-1 and TRBJ2-7; the match to TRBD2 covers 9 bases. The CDR3 contains 14 residues. V lost 1 base and J lost 5; bases outside the gene matches: 3. Germline assignment: CDR1 MGHRA and CDR2 YSYEKL. CDR3 in DNA: TGCGCCAGCAGCCAAGCCGGGACTAGCAACGAGCAGTACTTC. As protein: CASSQAGTSNEQYF.

The V call is TRBV28, the J call TRBJ2-7; 9 bases fit TRBD1. Germline V gives CDR1 MDHEN, CDR2 SYDVKM. The CDR3 length is 16 residues. The V and J ends lost 4 bases and 2 bases, in that order; junction bases with no gene match: 9. CDR3 protein: CASSSGTGSTTYEQYF. For the CDR3, the DNA is TGTGCCAGCAGTTCAGGGACAGGGAGCACAACCTACGAGCAGTACTTC.

V is TRBV4-3 and J is TRBJ1-4; D not resolved. V shed 0 bases and J shed 3 bases, with 11 bases lying between them. This CDR3 is built from 16 residues. Germline V lookup: CDR1 LGHNA, CDR2 YSLEER. CDR3 loop: CASSQDTPEPNEKLFF. CDR3 nucleotides: TGCGCCAGCAGCCAAGATACCCCGGAGCCTAATGAAAAACTGTTTTTT.

The chain carries TRBV9 and TRBJ2-1; 7 bases align to TRBD2. The junction had 13 bases not matched to a gene; V was cut back by 3 bases and J by 10 bases. The CDR3 contains 15 residues. CDR1 is SGDLS, CDR2 YYNGEE, per germline. CDR3 DNA sequence: TGTGCCAGCAGCGCTCCGGGACTACCAGAGGGGGAGCAGTTCTTC. Translated, it gives CASSAPGLPEGEQFF.

The chain has TRBV18 and TRBJ1-4; a possible D gene is TRBD1 (6 bases). V lost 3 bases, J lost 0 bases, and 14 bases lay in between. Germline assignment: CDR1 KGHSH and CDR2 LQKENI. The CDR3 runs to 17 residues. The CDR3 DNA reads TGTGCCAGCTCACCGCAATCCAGGGACACAACTAATGAAAAACTGTTTTTT. Its translation: CASSPQSRDTTNEKLFF.